This note documents a single TCR beta chain sequence. The clone's antigen remains unknown. Base-call qualities are not available, and no considerably larger clone is one nucleotide away. The sample originates from a study of blood T cell repertoires in COVID-19 (dated by TCRdb to about 2020). Background on the whole study: Samples covering the acute and convalescent phases of COVID-19 were provided by collaborators in the United States, Italy and Spain. A de-identified subject ID, COVID-19 status, age in years and sex were almost always included in the sample metadata. Where available, HLA class I and class II types were taken from metadata supplied by the sample provider and were not determined by assay-based typing. The prospective study material was composed of cDNA or gDNA derived from T cells, B-cell-depleted T cells, or PBMCs. Subjects who had been exposed to COVID-19, were actively infected with it, or had recovered from it provided the deeply sampled blood TCRbeta repertoires that made up the dataset. Samples were obtained from the ongoing ImmuneRACE study (first 160 participants) and from 1,000 to 1,500 subjects provided by 6 global collaborators. The repertoires were released in a freely available public database intended as a resource for research on the immune response to SARS-CoV-2.

Whole blood was collected in K2EDTA tubes by collaborating institutions according to the institutions' own protocols. For TCRbeta analysis, collaborator samples were shipped as frozen whole blood, as isolated PBMCs, or as DNA extracted from either sample type. Trimming costs V 11 bases and J 3 bases, and their ends lie 17 bases apart. CDR1 and CDR2 (MNHEY, SVGAGI) derive from the germline V gene. The CDR3 numbers 13 residues from cysteine through phenylalanine. Left in the record is the CDR3 DNA by itself, 39 bases read in frame from the first base. Study-wide findings and limitations: The quantity of clinical and demographic metadata differed by source and by participant and was supplied without curation.

The immunoSEQ Assay, a bias-controlled multiplex PCR, was used to amplify TCRbeta CDR3 regions from genomic DNA. Per the original workflow: Within the assay, amplification of reference gene primers was used to estimate how many nucleated cells each sample contained. Sequence reads were collapsed and filtered to measure the absolute abundance of every unique TCRbeta CDR3 rearrangement. For each sample, productive Simpson clonality was calculated as the square root of Simpson's diversity index across productive rearrangements. Here the immuneACCESS table is served through TCRdb, limited to in-frame sequences with V and J called. Missing clones are a known gap in these copies; in checked studies unresolved V genes cover under half, and the rest lacks a known reason. The DNA gave D and trimming, while V, J and clone size come from that table. This sample is represented by 94,000 or so clones; around 88% of them were singletons. Of the sample, around 8.1% is held by the ten largest clones.

Material: peripheral blood. The chain links TRBV6-5 with TRBJ2-7; 6 matching bases give a weak D call of TRBD2. The clonotype originates from an older woman with acute or convalescent COVID-19. The nucleotide sequence is TGTGCCGCCTGGCGGGGCGGCATCTACGAGCAGTACTTC. It encodes CAAWRGGIYEQYF.